The T cell receptor beta chain described here comes from a study of T cells after yellow fever vaccination. Study summary: Any fraction with a low cell number was prepared using SMART-Seq v4 Ultra Low Input. Study-wide points: Post-booster reappearance was seen for most primary-vaccination clones (roughly 96% CD4, 75% to 90% CD8). Compared with primary, the secondary response was weaker and peaked at day 5, not 15.

Template-switching 5'RACE yielded the TCR cDNA; a universal primer site and UMIs were added in the process. MiXCR, run by TCRdb on the 5' RACE reads, gives a single entry per CDR3 protein. The sample yields roughly 320,000 distinct CDR3 sequences, roughly 10% seen once. Regarding this clonotype: Its specificity is unknown.

Sequencing was performed on CD4+ T cells sorted from PBMCs, taken 45 days after the yellow fever booster vaccination. The clonotype originates from a man aged 18 to 29 who received the YFV17D yellow fever vaccine.

CDR3 protein: CASSLIAGGSYGYTF. CDR3 coding DNA: TGTGCCAGCAGCTTAATTGCTGGGGGTAGCTATGGCTACACCTTC. The chain joins TRBV7-3 to TRBJ1-2; D might be TRBD1 (5 bases). Trimming removed 1 base from V and 4 bases from J, with 13 bases in between. Germline CDR1 and CDR2: SGHTA and FQGTGA. CDR3 length: 15 residues.